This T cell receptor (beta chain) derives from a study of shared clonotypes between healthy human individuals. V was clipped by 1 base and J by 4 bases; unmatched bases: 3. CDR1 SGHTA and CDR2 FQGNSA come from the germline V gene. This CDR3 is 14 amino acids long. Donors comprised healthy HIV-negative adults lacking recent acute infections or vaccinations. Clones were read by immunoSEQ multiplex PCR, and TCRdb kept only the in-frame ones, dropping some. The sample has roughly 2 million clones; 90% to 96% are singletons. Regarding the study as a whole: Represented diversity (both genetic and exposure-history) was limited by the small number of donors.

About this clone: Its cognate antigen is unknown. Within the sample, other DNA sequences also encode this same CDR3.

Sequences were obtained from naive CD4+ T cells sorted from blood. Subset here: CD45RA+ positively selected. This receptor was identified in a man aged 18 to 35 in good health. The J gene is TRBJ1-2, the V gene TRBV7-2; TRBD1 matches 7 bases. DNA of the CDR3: TGTGCCAGCAGCTTAGGCCAGGGGGTCTATGGCTACACCTTC. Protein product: CASSLGQGVYGYTF.